This T cell receptor beta chain was profiled in a study of T cell changes during pregnancy in multiple sclerosis. The CDR3 runs to 13 residues. CDR1 and CDR2 (germline): MGHDK, SYGVNS. Trimming removed 3 bases from V and 4 bases from J, with 9 bases in between. The table came from immunoSEQ multiplex PCR; TCRdb's copy has only in-frame clones and leaves some out. The data show over 50,000 clones, approximately 91% seen once. V and J are TRBV25-1 and TRBJ1-2; no clear D. The sample here was CD4+ T cells from peripheral blood mononuclear cells, taken in the third trimester of pregnancy. The sequence was collected from a female donor with multiple sclerosis, enrolled in a pregnancy study. CDR3 DNA: TGTGCCAGCAGTGACCCTTACATCTATGGCTACACCTTC. Amino acids: CASSDPYIYGYTF.